Following are 7 T cell receptor beta chains from one sample sequenced in a study of blood T cell repertoires in COVID-19. This table comes from immunoSEQ multiplex PCR, and its TCRdb copy is limited to in-frame clones, with some not included. The sample includes fewer than 250,000 clones, about 88% of them seen just once. Sequenced sample: peripheral blood. All receptors come from a man aged 25-40 years with acute or convalescent COVID-19.

This chain connects TRBV6-1 to TRBJ1-5; D call uncertain. Per germline, CDR1 MNHNS and CDR2 SASEGT. V shed 1 base and J shed 1 base, with 5 bases lying between them. This CDR3 is 14 amino acids long. CDR3 in DNA: TGTGCCAGCAGTGAAGACAGAAGCAATCAGCCCCAGCATTTT. This gives the protein CASSEDRSNQPQHF.

This clone was seen only once. The chain has TRBV28 and TRBJ1-5, with TRBD1 as a possible D gene (6 bases). V was shortened by 6 bases and J by 7 bases, with 19 bases between the two germline ends. From germline, CDR1 is MDHEN and CDR2 SYDVKM. CDR3 length equals 15 residues. The DNA for the CDR3 is TGTGCCAGCAGCCTTGGGGGCCCGGCGAACCAGCCCCAGCATTTT. Translated, it gives CASSLGGPANQPQHF.

This sequence joins TRBV7-2 and TRBJ2-3; 11 bases line up with TRBD1. The CDR3 totals 15 residues. Germline V CDR1 and CDR2: SGHTA, FQGNSA. V shed 4 bases and J 5 bases; nucleotides not matched to a gene: 5. CDR3 nucleotide sequence: TGTGCCAGCAGCTCGGGGGACAGGGGGATAGATACGCAGTATTTT. Translated, it gives CASSSGDRGIDTQYF.

The rearrangement uses TRBV5-1 and TRBJ1-4; 7 bases line up with TRBD1. V lost 6 bases and J lost 8; bases outside the gene matches: 13. Germline V lookup: CDR1 SGHRS, CDR2 YFSETQ. The CDR3 is 15 amino acids. The CDR3 DNA follows: TGCGCCAGCAAGATCCAACAGGGGCAAGGGGAAAAACTGTTTTTT. It yields the protein CASKIQQGQGEKLFF.

This rearrangement joins TRBV2 to TRBJ1-5; D might be TRBD1 (5 bases). The germline V and J ends were trimmed by 7 bases and 0 bases, with 7 bases remaining between them. The germline V gene encodes CDR1 SNHLY and CDR2 FYNNEI. The CDR3 covers 13 residues. In DNA form, the CDR3 reads TGTGCCAGCACGGGGGTTAGCAATCAGCCCCAGCATTTT. Translated: CASTGVSNQPQHF.

The chain carries TRBV19 and TRBJ1-5; tentatively, D is TRBD1 (6 bases). Trimming removed 4 bases from V and 7 bases from J, with 11 bases in between. The CDR3 spans 13 residues. CDR1 and CDR2 (germline): LNHDA, SQIVND (reference sequence). CDR3 amino acids: CASSKQGYQPQHF. DNA of the CDR3: TGTGCCAGTAGTAAACAGGGATACCAGCCCCAGCATTTT.

This clone was counted a few times. V and J are TRBV4-1 and TRBJ1-2, with D maybe TRBD1 (5 bases). CDR1 MGHRA and CDR2 YSYEKL come from the germline V gene. The CDR3 has 15 residues. V was clipped by 4 bases and J by 4 bases, with 16 bases between them. The CDR3 is CASSPVGGSFYGYTF. The CDR3 coding sequence is TGCGCCAGCAGCCCGGTCGGGGGGAGTTTCTATGGCTACACCTTC.